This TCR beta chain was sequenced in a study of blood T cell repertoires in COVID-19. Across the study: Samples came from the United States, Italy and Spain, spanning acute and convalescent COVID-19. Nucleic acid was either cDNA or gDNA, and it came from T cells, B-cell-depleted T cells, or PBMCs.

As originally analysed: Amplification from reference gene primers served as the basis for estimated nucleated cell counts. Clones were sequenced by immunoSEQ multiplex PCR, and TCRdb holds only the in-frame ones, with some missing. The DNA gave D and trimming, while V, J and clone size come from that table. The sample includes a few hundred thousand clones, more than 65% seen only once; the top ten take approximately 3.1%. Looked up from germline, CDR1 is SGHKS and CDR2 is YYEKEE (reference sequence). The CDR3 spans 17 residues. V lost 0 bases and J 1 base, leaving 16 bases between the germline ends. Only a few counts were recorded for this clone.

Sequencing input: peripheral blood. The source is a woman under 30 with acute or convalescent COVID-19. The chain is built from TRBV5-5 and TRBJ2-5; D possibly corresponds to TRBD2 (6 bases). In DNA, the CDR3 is TGTGCCAGCAGCTTGGTCCTCGGGGGAGGAATCCAAGAGACCCAGTACTTC. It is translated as CASSLVLGGGIQETQYF.